This section outlines one T cell receptor beta chain sequence together with its context. Antigen: not known. This record belongs to a study of shared clonotypes between healthy human individuals. Each subset's genomic DNA was split evenly across several immunoSEQ plates. Template for every sorted-subset replicate PCR totaled 200 to 250 ng DNA, some 30,000 T cell genomes. Only in-frame clones appear in the TCRdb table, and some are missing; sequencing was by immunoSEQ multiplex PCR. This sample carries more than 2 million clones, approximately 95% of them seen once, and the ten largest clones take more than 0.1%. Germline V gene sequence: CDR1 SGHDT, CDR2 YYEEEE. V dropped 4 bases and J dropped 0; count of bases not matched to a gene: 8. This CDR3 comprises 18 residues. Study outcomes and limitations: The four-donor shared clonotypes exceeded non-shared clonotypes in generation probability, with non-shared ones scoring lower.

This TCR derives from a man aged 18 to 35 in good health. The chain couples TRBV5-6 to TRBJ1-5; 12 positions match TRBD1. Material: naive CD4+ T cells sorted from blood. Subset of the sample: CD45RA+ positively selected. The CDR3: CASSLGTGGFGSNQPQHF. In nucleotides, the CDR3 is TGTGCCAGCAGCCTCGGGACAGGGGGCTTTGGTAGCAATCAGCCCCAGCATTTT. The full variable domain, in which reference TRBV5-6 and TRBJ1-5 provide the parts outside the CDR3, is DAGVTQSPTHLIKTRGQQVTLRCSPKSGHDTVSWYQQALGQGPQFIFQYYEEEERQRGNFPDRFSGHQFPNYSSELNVNALLLGDSALYLCASSLGTGGFGSNQPQHFGDGTRLSIL.